Listed below are T cell receptor beta chains from one sample, sequenced in a study of vaccination and CD4 T cells after COVID-19. These receptors lack a known antigen. Using its own MiXCR run on the PCR reads, TCRdb lists one record per CDR3 protein. This table holds under 25,000 distinct CDR3 sequences, 58% found once. The specimen was CD4+ T cells from blood, cultured in vitro. All receptors derive from a human donor who had recovered from COVID-19. Each CDR3 is given with its conserved first and last residue. Each record gives: clone size, J gene, V gene, D gene, CDR3 DNA, CDR3 protein. The D gene is left open where the match is weak. Rows give clone size only sometimes, using once, few, many, or a class for an expanded clone.

- | TRBJ2-5 | TRBV7-6 | TRBD2 | TGTGCCAGCAGCTCCCGGACTAGTCGCGAGACCCAGTACTTC | CASSSRTSRETQYF
- | TRBJ2-7 | TRBV11-3 | - | TGTGCCAGCAGCCCGTTCGTTCCGAACTCCTACGAGCAGTACTTC | CASSPFVPNSYEQYF
- | TRBJ1-3 | TRBV9 | - | TGTGCCAGCAGCGTGCAGTCTGGAAACACCATATATTTT | CASSVQSGNTIYF
- | TRBJ1-1 | TRBV7-9 | - | TGTGCCAGCAGCTCCAGCGGCGGGGCTTTCTTT | CASSSSGGAFF
- | TRBJ1-2 | TRBV2 | TRBD1 | TGTGCCAGCCTAAGGGACAGGGGAGGCTACACCTTC | CASLRDRGGYTF
few | TRBJ1-5 | TRBV27 | - | TGTGCCAGCAGTTTCTCCTCCGGGGATCAGCCCCAGCATTTT | CASSFSSGDQPQHF
- | TRBJ2-5 | TRBV23-1 | - | TGCGCCAGCAGTCACTGCGACAGGACAGAAGAGACCCAGTACTTC | CASSHCDRTEETQYF
- | TRBJ2-2 | TRBV7-3 | - | TGTGCCAGCAGCTTAAGCGGGGGCGTCGGGGAGCTGTTTTTT | CASSLSGGVGELFF
- | TRBJ1-1 | TRBV30 | - | TGTGCCTGGAAGGAATCCCCCGCGAACACTGAAGCTTTCTTT | CAWKESPANTEAFF
few | TRBJ1-2 | TRBV6-2/TRBV6-3 | - | TGTGCCAGCAGTTACCCGGACCTAAATGGCTACACCTTC | CASSYPDLNGYTF
- | TRBJ1-6 | TRBV18 | - | TGTGCCAGCTCGCGGGACCGCCATAATTCACCCCTCCACTTT | CASSRDRHNSPLHF
few | TRBJ2-3 | TRBV27 | - | TGTGCCAGCAGTTTAACCCAGGGCCGCACAGATACGCAGTATTTT | CASSLTQGRTDTQYF
- | TRBJ2-7 | TRBV28 | TRBD1 | TGTGCCAGCAGTCCCCGACAGGGTAGGGAGCAGTACTTC | CASSPRQGREQYF
- | TRBJ2-7 | TRBV7-3 | - | TGTGCCAGCAGCTTAACGGCACGACTGGAGCAGTACTTC | CASSLTARLEQYF
few | TRBJ2-1 | TRBV19 | - | TGTGCCAGTAGCTACTATCAGGAGAACAATGAGCAGTTCTTC | CASSYYQENNEQFF
few | TRBJ2-1 | TRBV6-5 | TRBD1 | TGTGCCAGCAGTTGGGACAGGGGGGGCGGGCAGTTCTTC | CASSWDRGGGQFF
- | TRBJ1-1 | TRBV6-1 | - | TGTGCCAGCAGTGAACCGGATCGACGCTCTGAAGCTTTCTTT | CASSEPDRRSEAFF
few | TRBJ2-7 | TRBV7-8 | - | TGTGCCAGCAGCTTTGGAGGGGAAAGTATCGAGCAGTACTTC | CASSFGGESIEQYF
- | TRBJ1-1 | TRBV7-9 | - | TGTGCCAGCAGCCCTACGACAGGCTTGAACACTGAAGCTTTCTTT | CASSPTTGLNTEAFF
- | TRBJ2-1 | TRBV18 | - | TGTGCCAGCTCACCACCTCTCGCCTACAATGAGCAGTTCTTC | CASSPPLAYNEQFF
few | TRBJ2-2 | TRBV15 | TRBD2 | TGTGCCACCAGGGGCGGGAGGGCCACCGGGGAGCTGTTTTTT | CATRGGRATGELFF
few | TRBJ2-3 | TRBV20-1 | - | TGCAGTGCTAGTCCGCGGTTTGATACGCAGTATTTT | CSASPRFDTQYF
once | TRBJ1-1 | TRBV6-1 | - | TGTGCCAGCAGTCTGGACATGAACACTGAAGCTTTCTTT | CASSLDMNTEAFF
- | TRBJ2-2 | TRBV27 | TRBD1 | TGTGCCAGCAGTTTAGGACAGGGTAGGCCCGGGGAGCTGTTTTTT | CASSLGQGRPGELFF
- | TRBJ2-7 | TRBV6-1 | TRBD1 | TGTGCCAGCAGGGGCCGGGACAGGGGGCACCACGAGCAGTACTTC | CASRGRDRGHHEQYF
- | TRBJ2-7 | TRBV20-1 | - | TGCAGTGCTAGCCCCAGCGCCCTGGGGAACGAGCAGTACTTC | CSASPSALGNEQYF
- | TRBJ1-5 | TRBV6-1 | - | TGTGCCAGCATTCCGGGAGGAGGGTGGGGCAGCAATCAGCCCCAGCATTTT | CASIPGGGWGSNQPQHF
- | TRBJ1-2 | TRBV7-2 | - | TGTGCCAGCAGCCCGGACCTGGTGCCCACCTTC | CASSPDLVPTF
few | TRBJ2-7 | TRBV6-5 | - | TGTGCCAGCAGTTACGGCAGGGCCTACGACGAGCAGTACTTC | CASSYGRAYDEQYF
- | TRBJ2-2 | TRBV6-2/TRBV6-3 | TRBD1 | TGTGCCAGCAGTTACGAGACAGGGGGGCCCCGGAGGACCGGGGAGCTGTTTTTT | CASSYETGGPRRTGELFF
- | TRBJ2-2 | TRBV7-8 | - | TGTGCCAGCAGCTCAGACGGGCAGGGCGGCACCGGGGAGCTGTTTTTT | CASSSDGQGGTGELFF
few | TRBJ1-6 | TRBV27 | - | TGTGCCAGCATCTTGGGGGCCCGAAATTCACCCCTCCACTTT | CASILGARNSPLHF
once | TRBJ2-3 | TRBV28 | - | TGTGCCAGCAAACGCGCGGGGTTAGATACGCAGTATTTT | CASKRAGLDTQYF
- | TRBJ1-6 | TRBV6-1 | TRBD1 | TGTGCCAGCAGCAACCAGGGGGAGAGAAATTCACCCCTCCACTTT | CASSNQGERNSPLHF
- | TRBJ1-1 | TRBV6-2/TRBV6-3 | - | TGTGCCAGCAGTTTGAGTATGAACACTGAAGCTTTCTTT | CASSLSMNTEAFF
- | TRBJ1-1 | TRBV7-2 | TRBD1 | TGTGCCAGCAGCTTTTACAGGGGCGGGAACACTGAAGCTTTCTTT | CASSFYRGGNTEAFF
few | TRBJ1-5 | TRBV20-1 | - | TGCAGTGCTAGAGCCAGAGGGGCTTCCAATCAGCCCCAGCATTTT | CSARARGASNQPQHF
few | TRBJ1-1 | TRBV6-2/TRBV6-3 | TRBD1 | TGTGCCAGCACCGCCTTGACAGGGCGGACTGAAGCTTTCTTT | CASTALTGRTEAFF
- | TRBJ2-7 | TRBV11-3 | - | TGTGCCAGCAGCGAAGAAGGGGGTGTCTGGGAGCAGTACTTC | CASSEEGGVWEQYF